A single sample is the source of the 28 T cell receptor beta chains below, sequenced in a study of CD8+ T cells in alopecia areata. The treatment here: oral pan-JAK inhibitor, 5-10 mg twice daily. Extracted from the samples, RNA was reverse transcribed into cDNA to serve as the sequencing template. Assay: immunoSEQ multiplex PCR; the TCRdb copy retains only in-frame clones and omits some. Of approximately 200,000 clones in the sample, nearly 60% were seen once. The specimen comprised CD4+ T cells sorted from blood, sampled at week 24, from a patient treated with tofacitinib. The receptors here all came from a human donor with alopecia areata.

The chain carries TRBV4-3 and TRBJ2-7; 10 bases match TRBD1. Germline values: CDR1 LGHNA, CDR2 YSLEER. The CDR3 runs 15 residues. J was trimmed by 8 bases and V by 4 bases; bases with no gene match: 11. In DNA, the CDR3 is TGCGCCAGCAGCCCGACCGGGACAGGGGTGGTCAAGCAGTACTTC. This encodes CASSPTGTGVVKQYF.

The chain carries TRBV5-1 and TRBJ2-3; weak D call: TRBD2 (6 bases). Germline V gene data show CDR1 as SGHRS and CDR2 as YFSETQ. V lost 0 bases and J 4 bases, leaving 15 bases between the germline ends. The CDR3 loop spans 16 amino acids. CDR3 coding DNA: TGCGCCAGCAGCTTGGCGGGGACCGGGGGTGCAGATACGCAGTATTTT. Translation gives CASSLAGTGGADTQYF.

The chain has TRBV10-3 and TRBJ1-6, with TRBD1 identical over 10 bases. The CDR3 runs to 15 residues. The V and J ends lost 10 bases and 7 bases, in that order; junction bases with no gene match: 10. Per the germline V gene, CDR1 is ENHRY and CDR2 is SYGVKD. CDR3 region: CASNSGQGFNSPLHF. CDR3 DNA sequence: TGTGCCAGCAATTCGGGACAGGGGTTCAATTCACCCCTCCACTTT.

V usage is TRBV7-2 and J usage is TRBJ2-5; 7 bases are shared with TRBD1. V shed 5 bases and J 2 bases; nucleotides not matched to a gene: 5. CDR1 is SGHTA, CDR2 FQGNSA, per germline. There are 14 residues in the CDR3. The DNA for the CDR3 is TGTGCCAGCAGCCTTGACAGGGATCAAGAGACCCAGTACTTC. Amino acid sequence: CASSLDRDQETQYF.

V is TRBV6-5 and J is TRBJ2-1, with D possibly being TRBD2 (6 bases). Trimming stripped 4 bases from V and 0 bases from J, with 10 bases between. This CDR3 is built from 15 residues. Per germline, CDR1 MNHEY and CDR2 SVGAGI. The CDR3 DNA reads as TGTGCCAGCAGTTTGAGGGGAGGCTCCTACAATGAGCAGTTCTTC. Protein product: CASSLRGGSYNEQFF.

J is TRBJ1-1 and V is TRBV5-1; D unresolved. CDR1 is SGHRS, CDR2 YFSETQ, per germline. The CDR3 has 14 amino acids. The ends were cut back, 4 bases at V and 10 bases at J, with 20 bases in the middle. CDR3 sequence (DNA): TGCGCCAGCAGCCTTGGACTTGAGACCCGGGGAGCTTTCTTT. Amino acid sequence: CASSLGLETRGAFF.

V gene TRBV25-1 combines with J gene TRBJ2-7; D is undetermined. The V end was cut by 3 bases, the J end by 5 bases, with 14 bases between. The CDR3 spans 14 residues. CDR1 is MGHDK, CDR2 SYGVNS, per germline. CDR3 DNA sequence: TGTGCCAGCAGTGATCCGGTATCCCCTCACGAGCAGTACTTC. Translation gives CASSDPVSPHEQYF.

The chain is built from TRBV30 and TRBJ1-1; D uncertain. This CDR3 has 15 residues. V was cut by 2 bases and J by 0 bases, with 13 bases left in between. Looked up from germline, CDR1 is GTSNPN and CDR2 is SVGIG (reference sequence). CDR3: CAWSPPTTMNTEAFF. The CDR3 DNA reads TGTGCCTGGAGTCCACCAACTACGATGAACACTGAAGCTTTCTTT.

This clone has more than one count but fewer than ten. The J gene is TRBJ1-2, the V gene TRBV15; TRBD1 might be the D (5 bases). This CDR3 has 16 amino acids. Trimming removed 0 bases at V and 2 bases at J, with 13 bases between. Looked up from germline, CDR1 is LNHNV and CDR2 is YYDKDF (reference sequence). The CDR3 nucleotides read TGTGCCACCAGCAGAGATAAGGGGTCCGGGAACTATGGCTACACCTTC. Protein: CATSRDKGSGNYGYTF.

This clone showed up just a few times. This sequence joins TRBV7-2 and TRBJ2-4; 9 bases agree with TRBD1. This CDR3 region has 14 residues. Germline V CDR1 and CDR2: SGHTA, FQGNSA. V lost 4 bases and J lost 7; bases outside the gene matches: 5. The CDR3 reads CASSSRQGGNIQYF. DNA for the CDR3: TGTGCCAGCAGCTCCCGACAGGGGGGCAACATTCAGTACTTC.

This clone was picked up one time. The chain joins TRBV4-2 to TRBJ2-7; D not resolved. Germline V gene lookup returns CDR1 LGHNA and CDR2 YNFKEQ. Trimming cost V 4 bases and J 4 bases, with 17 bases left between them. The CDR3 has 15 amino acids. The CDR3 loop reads CASSPLTDGVYEQYF. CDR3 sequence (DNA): TGTGCCAGCAGCCCGCTGACGGATGGGGTATACGAGCAGTACTTC.

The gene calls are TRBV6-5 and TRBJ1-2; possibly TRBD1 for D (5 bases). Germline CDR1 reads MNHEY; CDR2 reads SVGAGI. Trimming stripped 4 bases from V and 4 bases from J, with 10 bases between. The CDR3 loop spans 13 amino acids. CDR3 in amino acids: CASSSRESYGYTF. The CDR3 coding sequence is TGTGCCAGCAGTTCCAGGGAGAGCTATGGCTACACCTTC.

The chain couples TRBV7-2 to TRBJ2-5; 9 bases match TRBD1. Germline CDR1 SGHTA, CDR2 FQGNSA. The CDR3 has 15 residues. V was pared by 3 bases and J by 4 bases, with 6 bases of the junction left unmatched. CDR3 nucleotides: TGTGCCAGCAGCTTTGGGACAGGGAAGGGAGAGACCCAGTACTTC. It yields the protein CASSFGTGKGETQYF.

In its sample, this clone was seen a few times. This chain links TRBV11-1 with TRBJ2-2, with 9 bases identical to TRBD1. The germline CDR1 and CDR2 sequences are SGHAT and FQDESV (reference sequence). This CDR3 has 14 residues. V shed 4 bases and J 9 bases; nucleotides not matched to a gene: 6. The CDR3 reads CASSSRDRERELFF. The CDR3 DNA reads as TGTGCCAGCAGCTCCCGGGACAGGGAGCGGGAGCTGTTTTTT.

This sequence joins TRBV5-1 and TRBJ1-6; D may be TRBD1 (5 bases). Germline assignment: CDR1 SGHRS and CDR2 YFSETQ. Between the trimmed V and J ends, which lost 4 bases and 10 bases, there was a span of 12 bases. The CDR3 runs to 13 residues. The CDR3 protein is CASSPGPGSPLHF. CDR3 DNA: TGCGCCAGCAGCCCGGGACCGGGGTCACCCCTCCACTTT.

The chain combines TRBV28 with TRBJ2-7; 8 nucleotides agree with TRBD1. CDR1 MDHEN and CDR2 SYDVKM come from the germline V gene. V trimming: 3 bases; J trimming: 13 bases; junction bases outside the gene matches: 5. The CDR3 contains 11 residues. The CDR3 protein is CASSFRGPPYF. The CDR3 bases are TGTGCCAGCAGTTTCAGGGGGCCCCCCTACTTC.

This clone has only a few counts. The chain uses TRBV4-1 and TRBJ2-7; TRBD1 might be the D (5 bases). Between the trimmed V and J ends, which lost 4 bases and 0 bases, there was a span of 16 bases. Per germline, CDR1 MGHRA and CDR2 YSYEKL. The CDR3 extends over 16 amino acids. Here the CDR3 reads CASSRRLDSVSYEQYF. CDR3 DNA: TGCGCCAGCAGCCGGCGATTAGACAGCGTCTCCTACGAGCAGTACTTC.

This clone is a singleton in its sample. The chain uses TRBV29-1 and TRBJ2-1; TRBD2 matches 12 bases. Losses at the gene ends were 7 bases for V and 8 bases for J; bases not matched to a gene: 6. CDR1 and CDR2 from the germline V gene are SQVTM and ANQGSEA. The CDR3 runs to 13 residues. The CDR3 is CSGLAGGLYEQFF. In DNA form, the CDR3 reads TGCAGCGGCCTAGCGGGAGGGCTCTATGAGCAGTTCTTC.

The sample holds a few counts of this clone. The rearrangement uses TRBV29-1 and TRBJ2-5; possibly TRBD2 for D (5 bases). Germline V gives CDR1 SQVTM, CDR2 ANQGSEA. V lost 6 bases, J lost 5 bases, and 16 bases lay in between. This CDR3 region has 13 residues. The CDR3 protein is CSVAPGKRETQYF. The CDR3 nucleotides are TGCAGCGTCGCACCGGGAAAACGGGAGACCCAGTACTTC.

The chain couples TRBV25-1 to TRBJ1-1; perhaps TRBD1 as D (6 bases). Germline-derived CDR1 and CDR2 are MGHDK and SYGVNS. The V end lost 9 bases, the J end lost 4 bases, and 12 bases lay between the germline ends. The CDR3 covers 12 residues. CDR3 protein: CASGGGATEAFF. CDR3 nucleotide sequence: TGTGCCAGTGGCGGGGGGGCCACTGAAGCTTTCTTT.

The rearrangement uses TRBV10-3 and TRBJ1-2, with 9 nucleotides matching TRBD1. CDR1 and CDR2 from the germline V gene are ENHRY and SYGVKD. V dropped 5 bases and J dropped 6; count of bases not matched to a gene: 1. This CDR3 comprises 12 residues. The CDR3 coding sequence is TGTGCCATCAGTCGACAGGGGGATGGCTACACCTTC. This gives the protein CAISRQGDGYTF.

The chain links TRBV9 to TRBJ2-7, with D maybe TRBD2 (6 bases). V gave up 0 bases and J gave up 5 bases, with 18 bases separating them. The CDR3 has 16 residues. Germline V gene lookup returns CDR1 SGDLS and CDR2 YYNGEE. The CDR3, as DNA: TGTGCCAGCAGCGTAGGAAATTCGGGAGTAGGGAACGAGCAGTACTTC. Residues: CASSVGNSGVGNEQYF.

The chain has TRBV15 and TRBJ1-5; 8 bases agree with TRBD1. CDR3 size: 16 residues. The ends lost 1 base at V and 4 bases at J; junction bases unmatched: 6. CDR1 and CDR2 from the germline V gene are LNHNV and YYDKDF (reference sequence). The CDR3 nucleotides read TGTGCCACCAGCAGAGCTCATACAGGGGGTAATCAGCCCCAGCATTTT. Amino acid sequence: CATSRAHTGGNQPQHF.

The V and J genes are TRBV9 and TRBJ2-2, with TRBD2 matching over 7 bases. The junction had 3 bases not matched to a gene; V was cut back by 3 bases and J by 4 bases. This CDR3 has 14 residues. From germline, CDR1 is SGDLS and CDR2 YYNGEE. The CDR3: CASSGGGSTGELFF. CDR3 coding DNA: TGTGCCAGCAGCGGGGGAGGGTCCACCGGGGAGCTGTTTTTT.

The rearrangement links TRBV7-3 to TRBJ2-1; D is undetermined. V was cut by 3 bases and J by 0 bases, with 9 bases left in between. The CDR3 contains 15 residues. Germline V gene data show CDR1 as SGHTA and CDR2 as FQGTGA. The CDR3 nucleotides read TGTGCCAGCAGCTTTGACGGTAGCTCCTACAATGAGCAGTTCTTC. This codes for CASSFDGSSYNEQFF.

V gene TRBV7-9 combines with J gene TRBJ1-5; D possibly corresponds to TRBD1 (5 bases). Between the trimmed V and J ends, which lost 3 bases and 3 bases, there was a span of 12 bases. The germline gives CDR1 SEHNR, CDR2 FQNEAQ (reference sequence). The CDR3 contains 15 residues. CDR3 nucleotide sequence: TGTGCCAGCAGCTTGGCCGGGGCGAACAATCAGCCCCAGCATTTT. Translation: CASSLAGANNQPQHF. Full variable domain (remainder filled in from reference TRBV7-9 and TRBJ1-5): DTGVSQNPRHKITKRGQNVTFRCDPISEHNRLYWYRQTLGQGPEFLTYFQNEAQLEKSRLLSDRFSAERPKGSFSTLEIQRTEQGDSAMYLCASSLAGANNQPQHFGDGTRLSIL.

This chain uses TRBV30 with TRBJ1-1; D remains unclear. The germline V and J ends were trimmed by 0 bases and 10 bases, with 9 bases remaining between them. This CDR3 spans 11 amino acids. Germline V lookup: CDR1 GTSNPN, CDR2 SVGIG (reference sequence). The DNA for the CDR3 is TGTGCCTGGAGTGTGGGGATGGGAGCTTTCTTT. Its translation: CAWSVGMGAFF.

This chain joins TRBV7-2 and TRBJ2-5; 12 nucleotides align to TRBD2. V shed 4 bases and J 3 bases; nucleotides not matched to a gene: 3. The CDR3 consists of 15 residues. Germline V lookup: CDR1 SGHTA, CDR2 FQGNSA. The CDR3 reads CASSSTSGGKETQYF. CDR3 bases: TGTGCCAGCAGCTCGACTAGCGGGGGAAAAGAGACCCAGTACTTC.